This T cell receptor (beta chain) was captured by sequencing in a study of T cell responses to AZD1222 COVID-19 vaccine. General observations from the study: An increase in Spike-specific TCR breadth and depth was observed after two AZD1222 doses.

Some clones are missing from TCRdb's copy, which holds only in-frame ones; the method was immunoSEQ multiplex PCR. The table records under 120,000 clones, around 94% of them present only once. Germline V CDR1 and CDR2: SNHLY, FYNNEI. The CDR3 sequence is 16 residues long. With 2 bases removed from V and 0 bases from J, the gap between germline ends came to 11 bases. A remark on this clone: Antigen: not known.

The receptor comes from an adult in good health. The sequencing used peripheral blood, collected on day 0 of AZD1222 vaccination. The chain combines TRBV2 with TRBJ1-5; no clear D gene. The CDR3 DNA reads as TGTGCCAGCAGTGAAAGAGGAGGAGCTAGCAATCAGCCCCAGCATTTT. It specifies CASSERGGASNQPQHF. Supplemented by reference TRBV2 and TRBJ1-5, the full variable domain reads EPEVTQTPSHQVTQMGQEVILRCVPISNHLYFYWYRQILGQKVEFLVSFYNNEISEKSEIFDDQFSVERPDGSNFTLKIRSTKLEDSAMYFCASSERGGASNQPQHFGDGTRLSIL.